This T cell receptor (beta chain) was recorded in a study of T cells in Graves' hyperthyroidism and ophthalmopathy. Amplification of TCR beta CDR3 regions used RNA as the template. The HTBI primer set was used in a first-round RT-PCR of the TCR CDR3. Each CDR3 protein gets one entry after TCRdb re-called the multiplex PCR reads with MiXCR. The sample contains about 290,000 distinct CDR3 sequences, roughly 15% of which appear only once. General study findings and limits: Ophthalmopathy, which appeared later, was predicted by the model a median approximately six months before onset.

Criteria for exclusion of patients were uncontrolled infection, other autoimmune disease, pregnancy or lactation. Together with thyroid ultrasound, orbital computed tomography, serum thyroxine and TRAb, clinical symptoms were used for diagnoses. PBMCs were collected from an approximately 9.3 ml volume of fresh peripheral blood. This clonotype was counted ten times or more. The antigen remains undetermined. The germline V gene has CDR1 MNHEY and CDR2 SVGAGI. The CDR3 consists of 16 residues. Trimming cost V 0 bases and J 4 bases, with 10 bases left between them. The chain is built from TRBV6-5 and TRBJ1-6; D ambiguous. This clonotype was sampled from a woman aged 45-60 years with Graves' hyperthyroidism that later progressed to Graves' ophthalmopathy. The sample was blood. DNA of the CDR3: TGTGCCAGCAGTTACTCGACGGGGAGGTATAATTCACCCCTCCACTTT. Translation gives CASSYSTGRYNSPLHF.